This is a list of T cell receptor beta chains from one sample in a study of blood T cells in healthy people across ages. TCRdb processed the 5' RACE reads anew with MiXCR; each CDR3 protein has one entry. The sample yields around 800,000 distinct CDR3 sequences, approximately 65% seen once. What was sequenced was blood. Receptor source: a man younger than 45 in good health. Both conserved end residues are part of each CDR3. D genes are given only for firm matches. Some rows have no size entry. The others give once, few or many, or a class for an expanded clone.

>.|TRBV7-9|TRBD1|TRBJ1-2|17
TGTGCCAGCAGCTACGCAGGGGGAACTCGTCTAAAGTATGGCTACACCTTC
CASSYAGGTRLKYGYTF
>.|TRBV9|.|TRBJ2-3|16
TGTGCCAGCAGCGTAGAATTAGCTAGCGTCACAGATACGCAGTATTTT
CASSVELASVTDTQYF
>few|TRBV29-1|TRBD2|TRBJ2-3|17
TGCAGCGTGGAGGGACTAGCGGAGGCTCCGTCCGCAGATACGCAGTATTTT
CSVEGLAEAPSADTQYF
>few|TRBV20-1|TRBD1|TRBJ2-1|14
TGCAGTGCTGGAGAGGGGGCAGGGACCAATGAGCAGTTCTTC
CSAGEGAGTNEQFF
>once|TRBV15|TRBD1|TRBJ2-5|15
TGTGCCACCAGCAGAGATGGGACAGGGGTACTGACCCAGTACTTC
CATSRDGTGVLTQYF
>few|TRBV7-9|.|TRBJ1-3|14
TGTGCCAGCAGCAGTAGGTTCTCTGGAAACACCATATATTTT
CASSSRFSGNTIYF
>.|TRBV2|TRBD1|TRBJ2-3|13
TGTGCCAGTCATAGCTGGGGGACAGATATGCAGTATTTT
CASHSWGTDMQYF
>once|TRBV3-1|.|TRBJ2-1|14
TGTGCCAGCAGCCAATTGTCGGGCTACAATGAGCAGTTCTTC
CASSQLSGYNEQFF
>few|TRBV28|.|TRBJ2-7|16
TGTGCCAGCAGTTTCGCGTCGGCTTGGGGGATGTACGAGCAGTACTTC
CASSFASAWGMYEQYF
>.|TRBV20-1|TRBD2|TRBJ2-7|16
TGCAGTGCTAGAGCCGTCATCAGCGGGGGATCCTACGAGCAGTACTTC
CSARAVISGGSYEQYF
>.|TRBV29-1|.|TRBJ2-1|14
TGCAGCGTTTGGGGGCGGGGGCCTTACAATGAGCAGTTCTTC
CSVWGRGPYNEQFF
>.|TRBV5-5|TRBD1|TRBJ1-5|15
TGTGCCAGCAGCTTTGAAGCGGACAGGAGGCAGCCCCAGCATTTT
CASSFEADRRQPQHF
>.|TRBV4-2|TRBD2|TRBJ2-7|17
TGTGCCAGCAGCCATTACGCGACTAGCGGGGGCCTTATCACCCAGTACTTC
CASSHYATSGGLITQYF
>few|TRBV29-1|TRBD2|TRBJ2-1|12
TGCAGCTATACGCGGGGGTACAATGAGCAGTTCTTC
CSYTRGYNEQFF
>.|TRBV7-2|TRBD2|TRBJ2-5|15
TGTGCCAGCAGCACCCGACTAGCGGGAGGGGGGACCCAGTACTTC
CASSTRLAGGGTQYF
>few|TRBV5-1|TRBD2|TRBJ2-5|17
TGCGCCAGCAGCTTAGGGACTAGCGGGGGAACCCAAGAGACCCAGTACTTC
CASSLGTSGGTQETQYF
>.|TRBV29-1|.|TRBJ1-4|14
TGCAGCGTTGGATTGGGGGCGCGGAGTGAAAAACTGTTTTTT
CSVGLGARSEKLFF
>once|TRBV24-1|.|TRBJ2-1|13
TGTGCCACCAGGGGGGGGGCCATGGATGAGCAGTTCTTC
CATRGGAMDEQFF
>.|TRBV6-6|.|TRBJ1-5|14
TGTGCCAGCAGTCCACAGGGTACTAATCAGCCCCAGCATTTT
CASSPQGTNQPQHF
>few|TRBV27|TRBD1|TRBJ1-2|14
TGTGCCAGCAGCCAAGGGACAGGGGGCGGTGGCTACACCTTC
CASSQGTGGGGYTF
>.|TRBV9|.|TRBJ1-1|13
TGTGCCAGCAGCGAGGCGCCCGGCCGGGAAGCTTTCTTT
CASSEAPGREAFF
>.|TRBV5-1|.|TRBJ2-1|15
TGCGCCAGCAGCTTGACGACGGGCTTCTACAATGAGCAGTTCTTC
CASSLTTGFYNEQFF
>.|TRBV12-3/TRBV12-4|.|TRBJ1-1|14
TGTGCCAGCAGGCCGGCTGGGGCCGCCCCTGAAGCTTTCTTT
CASRPAGAAPEAFF
>few|TRBV20-1|.|TRBJ2-7|14
TGCAGTGTCCCGTCGGGCGGGACAACCTACGAGCAGTACTTC
CSVPSGGTTYEQYF
>.|TRBV28|.|TRBJ2-1|15
TGTGCCAGCATTCCTCCCGGCTTCGGGGCGGCTGAGCAGTTCTTC
CASIPPGFGAAEQFF
>.|TRBV28|TRBD1|TRBJ2-4|16
TGTGCCAGCAGTCAACCCTCGACAGGGACCAAAAACATTCAGTACTTC
CASSQPSTGTKNIQYF
>few|TRBV20-1|.|TRBJ2-3|11
TGCAGCTGGGGAGCGACAGATACGCAGTATTTT
CSWGATDTQYF
>.|TRBV7-2|TRBD2|TRBJ2-3|15
TGTGCCAGCAGCTTAGTAGCGGGGGTCACAGATACGCAGTATTTT
CASSLVAGVTDTQYF
>few|TRBV4-3|.|TRBJ2-5|14
TGCGCCAGCAGCCAAGATGGGGGTTGGGAGACCCAGTACTTC
CASSQDGGWETQYF
>.|TRBV27|.|TRBJ2-4|13
TGTGCCAGCAGTTGGGCCGCCAAAAACATTCAGTACTTC
CASSWAAKNIQYF
>.|TRBV7-2|.|TRBJ2-5|13
TGTGCCAGCAGCCCCAGGACGAGAGAGACCCAGTACTTC
CASSPRTRETQYF
>.|TRBV7-9|TRBD2|TRBJ2-3|14
TGTGCCAGCAGCTTAGCTAGCGGGGCAGATACGCAGTATTTT
CASSLASGADTQYF
>.|TRBV9|.|TRBJ2-2|15
TGTGCCAGCAGCGTAGGGGGTGGTCACACCGGGGAGCTGTTTTTT
CASSVGGGHTGELFF
>few|TRBV10-3|TRBD1|TRBJ2-3|14
TGTGCCATTCGGACAGGGACTAGCACAGATACGCAGTATTTT
CAIRTGTSTDTQYF
>few|TRBV12-3/TRBV12-4|TRBD1|TRBJ2-1|18
TGTGCCAGCAGATTTAATCATCTGAAGGACAGGGAGGTTAATGAGCAGTTCTTC
CASRFNHLKDREVNEQFF
>.|TRBV9|.|TRBJ2-3|19
TGTGCCAGCAGCGTAGAAGTTTTTTCCACGGGGAGGATAAGAGATACGCAGTATTTT
CASSVEVFSTGRIRDTQYF
>once|TRBV20-1|.|TRBJ2-7|14
TGCAGTGCTAGAGGTCGAGACCACTACTACGAGCAGTACTTC
CSARGRDHYYEQYF
>.|TRBV7-2|.|TRBJ1-6|17
TGTGCCAGCAGCCCCCAACAGGGTACCCCTTCCAATTCACCCCTCCACTTT
CASSPQQGTPSNSPLHF
>.|TRBV7-9|.|TRBJ1-4|14
TGTGCCAGCAAACCGGGACGGAATAATGAAAAACTGTTTTTT
CASKPGRNNEKLFF
>.|TRBV4-3|.|TRBJ2-5|15
TGCGCCAGCAGCCCCGGAGACCTAGCGAAGGAGACCCAGTACTTC
CASSPGDLAKETQYF
>.|TRBV20-1|.|TRBJ2-1|15
TGCAGTGCCGAGCCGGGTGGAGGGTCCTACAATGAGCAGTTCTTC
CSAEPGGGSYNEQFF
>.|TRBV7-8|.|TRBJ2-7|15
TGTGCCAGCAGCTTAGAGACTTTAAGCTCCTACGAGCAGTACTTC
CASSLETLSSYEQYF
>few|TRBV15|.|TRBJ2-7|15
TGTGCCACCAGCAGAGGACCGAGCCAAGACTACGAGCAGTACTTC
CATSRGPSQDYEQYF
>.|TRBV10-3|.|TRBJ2-7|12
TGTGCCGTTTATTCCTCAGATTACGAGCAGTACTTC
CAVYSSDYEQYF
>few|TRBV18|.|TRBJ2-1|15
TGTGCCAGCTCGTACCGGGACGGAATCTACAATGAGCAGTTCTTC
CASSYRDGIYNEQFF
>.|TRBV5-4|.|TRBJ2-1|14
TGTGCCATCCCCGGAGGGGCCTCTTACAATGAGCAGTTCTTC
CAIPGGASYNEQFF
>.|TRBV27|TRBD1|TRBJ2-5|14
TGTGCCAGCAGTACCATCGGACAGGGGGGGACCCAGTACTTC
CASSTIGQGGTQYF
>.|TRBV5-1|.|TRBJ2-7|16
TGCGCCAGCAGCTTGTCTGTGGCAGGGGGGGCATACGAGCAGTACTTC
CASSLSVAGGAYEQYF
>few|TRBV7-9|.|TRBJ2-7|11
TGTGCCAGCGGCTGGAGCCTGGAGCAGTACTTC
CASGWSLEQYF
>.|TRBV5-1|.|TRBJ2-3|15
TGCGCCAGCAGCTTGAAGACAGGACTGAGAGATACGCAGTATTTT
CASSLKTGLRDTQYF
>few|TRBV12-3/TRBV12-4|TRBD1|TRBJ2-7|16
TGTGCCAGCAGTTTAATATGGGGACAGGGTGGGTACGAGCAGTACTTC
CASSLIWGQGGYEQYF
>.|TRBV5-1|.|TRBJ2-1|18
TGCGCCAGCACCGTGGGGGCTAGCGAGTTAAGCTCCTACAATGAGCAGTTCTTC
CASTVGASELSSYNEQFF
>.|TRBV27|.|TRBJ2-7|15
TGTGCCAGCAGTTTAGTCGTCCAATTTAAATCCGAGCAGTACTTC
CASSLVVQFKSEQYF
>few|TRBV7-2|TRBD2|TRBJ2-1|16
TGTGCCAGCAGCTTCGTCGCGAGCGGGGGGGCAGATGAGCAGTTCTTC
CASSFVASGGADEQFF
>.|TRBV6-5|.|TRBJ1-1|16
TGTGCCAGCAGTTACTCCCTCAGGCCCCTGAACACTGGAGCTTTCTTT
CASSYSLRPLNTGAFF
>.|TRBV5-1|.|TRBJ2-5|15
TGCGCCAGCAGCCTCGGGACCGCCGTCCAAGAGACCCAGTACTTC
CASSLGTAVQETQYF
>few|TRBV21-1|.|TRBJ2-2|13
TGTGCCAGGGGGTTGGTGGAGGCCGGGGAGCTGTTTTTT
CARGLVEAGELFF
>.|TRBV28|.|TRBJ2-7|14
TGTGCCAGCAGTTTGGACAGAGGGCTAAAGGAGCAGTACTTC
CASSLDRGLKEQYF